A selection of T cell receptor beta chains follows, all from one sample in a study of cytomegalovirus exposure and HLA in healthy donors. Profiling relied on immunoSEQ multiplex PCR, and the TCRdb table lists in-frame clones only, not all of them. Seen here are 100,000 to 150,000 clones, approximately 81% observed once, and the top ten hold about 0.7%. Sequences were obtained from PBMCs. The receptors come from a man younger than 30 in good health and CMV-seronegative. Each CDR3 is given without its conserved first and last residue.

>TRBV25-1
ASSEGQNEQF
>TRBV6-5
ASRVLAGGRGYT
>TRBV5-6
ASSYAGQGGTEAF
>TRBV28
ASIGTSGGGTGELF
>TRBV15
ATTLRVVQFNEQF
>TRBV6-5
ASSQGFLAGNTIY
>TRBV7-2
ASSKIYSNQPQH
>TRBV11-3
ASSRTGNNSPLH
>TRBV19
ASSPSDTSSYEQY
>TRBV4-3
ASSQDLLYLNTGELF
>TRBV7-9
ASNPSGGETQY
>TRBV5-1
ASSFASGQGFSAF
>TRBV7-2
ASSASRDRGEKLF
>TRBV7-6
ASSPVGASPLH
>TRBV15
ATSRGGAMNTEAF
>TRBV11-2
ASSLKLRGLYEKLF
>TRBV13
ASSLLTDIYGYT
>TRBV30
AWRGTGARGYT
>TRBV4-1
ASSQGLAGNYNEQF
>TRBV13
ASSLWTELYEQY
>TRBV15
ATSRVVGRGTEAF
>TRBV5-6
ASSLGTGRYEQY
>TRBV4-3
ASSPGAGTGGYIQY
>TRBV6-1
ASIKNTGELF
>TRBV28
ASSFGGSREKLF
>TRBV5-1
ASSLEALSTDTQY
>TRBV7-2
ASSLRQGTISEQY
>TRBV30
AWSVTGSGNTIY
>TRBV4-3
ASSQVTGVRNGYT
>TRBV11-2
ASSMGGETQY